What follows is one TCR beta chain and its context. Its antigen is not identified. These data belong to a study of a mutant IDH1 vaccine in newly diagnosed glioma. Study-wide context: Scheduled at week 35, visit V12 preceded visit V13, held at week 47.

The CDR3 covers 14 residues. CDR1 is MNHNS, CDR2 SASEGT, per germline. The germline V and J ends were trimmed by 4 bases and 0 bases, with 10 bases remaining between them. Some clones are missing from TCRdb's copy, which holds only in-frame ones; the method was immunoSEQ multiplex PCR. This table has tens of thousands of clones, around 60% appearing once. Time point: week 47, end of study. Vaccination comprised doses that each held 300 ug of mutant IDH1 20-mer peptide, plus topical imiquimod. Sequenced here: peripheral blood mononuclear cells (PBMCs), sampled from a glioma patient whose treatment included an IDH1 peptide vaccine. The source is a man in his forties with glioma. Some clones in this sample may be carry-over from other donors' samples. The genes are TRBV6-1 and TRBJ2-7, with TRBD2 as a possible D gene (5 bases). CDR3 bases: TGTGCCAGCAGTGGAGCCAGCGGCTCCTACGAGCAGTACTTC. Translating gives CASSGASGSYEQYF.